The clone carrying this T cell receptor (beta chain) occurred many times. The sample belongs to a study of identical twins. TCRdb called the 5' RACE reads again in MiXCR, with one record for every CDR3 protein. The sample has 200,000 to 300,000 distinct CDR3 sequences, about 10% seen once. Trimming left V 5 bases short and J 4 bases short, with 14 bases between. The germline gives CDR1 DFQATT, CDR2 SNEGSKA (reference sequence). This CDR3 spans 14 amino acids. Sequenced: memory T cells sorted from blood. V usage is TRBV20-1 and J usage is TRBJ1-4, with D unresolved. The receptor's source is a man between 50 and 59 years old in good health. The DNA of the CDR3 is TGCAGTGCTGTCGGACGGGCATTTAATGAAAAACTGTTTTTT. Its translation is CSAVGRAFNEKLFF.